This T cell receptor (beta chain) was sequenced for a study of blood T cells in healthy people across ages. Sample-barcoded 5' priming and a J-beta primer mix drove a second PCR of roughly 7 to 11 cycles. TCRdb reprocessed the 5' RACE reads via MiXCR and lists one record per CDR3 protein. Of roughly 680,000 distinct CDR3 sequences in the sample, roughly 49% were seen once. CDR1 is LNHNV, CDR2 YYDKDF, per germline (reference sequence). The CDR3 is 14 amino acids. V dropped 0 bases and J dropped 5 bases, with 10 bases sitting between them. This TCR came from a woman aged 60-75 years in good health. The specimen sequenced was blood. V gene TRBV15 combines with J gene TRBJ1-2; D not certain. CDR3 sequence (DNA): TGTGCCACCAGCAGAGATTGGGCATTATATGGCTACACCTTC. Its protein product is CATSRDWALYGYTF.